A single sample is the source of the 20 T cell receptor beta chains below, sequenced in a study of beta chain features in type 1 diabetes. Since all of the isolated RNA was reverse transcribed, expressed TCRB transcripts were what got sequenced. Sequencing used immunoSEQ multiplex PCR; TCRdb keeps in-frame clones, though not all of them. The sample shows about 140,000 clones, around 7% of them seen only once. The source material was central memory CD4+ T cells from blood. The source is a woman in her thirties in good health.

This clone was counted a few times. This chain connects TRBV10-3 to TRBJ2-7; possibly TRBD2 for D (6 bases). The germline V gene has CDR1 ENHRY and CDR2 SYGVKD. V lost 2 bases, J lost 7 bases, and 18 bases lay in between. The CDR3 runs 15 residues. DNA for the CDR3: TGTGCCATCAGTGAGCTCGGCGGGGCTAGGGGAGAGCAGTACTTC. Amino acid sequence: CAISELGGARGEQYF.

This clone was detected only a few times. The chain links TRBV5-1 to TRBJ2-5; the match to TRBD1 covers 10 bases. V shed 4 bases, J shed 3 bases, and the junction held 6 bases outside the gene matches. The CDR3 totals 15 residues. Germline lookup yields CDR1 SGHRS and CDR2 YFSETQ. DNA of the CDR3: TGCGCCAGCAGCGTCGGGACAGGGGATAAAGAGACCCAGTACTTC. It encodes CASSVGTGDKETQYF.

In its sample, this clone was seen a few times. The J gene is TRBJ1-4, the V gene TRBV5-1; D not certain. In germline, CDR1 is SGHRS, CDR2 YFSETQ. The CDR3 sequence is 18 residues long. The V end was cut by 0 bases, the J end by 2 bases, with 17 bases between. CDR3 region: CASSLGRGAANTNEKLFF. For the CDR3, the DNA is TGCGCCAGCAGCTTGGGACGGGGTGCCGCCAACACTAATGAAAAACTGTTTTTT.

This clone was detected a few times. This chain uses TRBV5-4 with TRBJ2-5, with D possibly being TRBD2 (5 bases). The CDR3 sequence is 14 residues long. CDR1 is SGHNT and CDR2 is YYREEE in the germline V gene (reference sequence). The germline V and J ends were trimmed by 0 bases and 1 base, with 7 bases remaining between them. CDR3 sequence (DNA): TGTGCCAGCAGCTTGGTGAGGGCCCAAGAGACCCAGTACTTC. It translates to CASSLVRAQETQYF.

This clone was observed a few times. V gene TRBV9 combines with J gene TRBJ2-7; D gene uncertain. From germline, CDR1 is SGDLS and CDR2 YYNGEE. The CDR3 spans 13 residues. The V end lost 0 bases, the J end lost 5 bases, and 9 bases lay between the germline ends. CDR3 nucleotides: TGTGCCAGCAGCGTAGACCTAACCCACGAGCAGTACTTC. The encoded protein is CASSVDLTHEQYF.

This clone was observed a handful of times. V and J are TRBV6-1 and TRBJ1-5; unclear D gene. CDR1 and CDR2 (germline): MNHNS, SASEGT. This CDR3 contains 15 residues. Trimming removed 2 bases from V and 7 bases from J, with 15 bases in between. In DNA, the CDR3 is TGTGCCAGCAGTGAAATCACGGTGGTTCGGCAGCCCCAGCATTTT. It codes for CASSEITVVRQPQHF.

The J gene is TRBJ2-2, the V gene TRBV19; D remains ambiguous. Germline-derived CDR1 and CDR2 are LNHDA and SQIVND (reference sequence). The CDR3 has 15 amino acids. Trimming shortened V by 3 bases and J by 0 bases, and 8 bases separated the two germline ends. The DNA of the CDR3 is TGTGCCAGTAGTATTTACGGAGCGAACACCGGGGAGCTGTTTTTT. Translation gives CASSIYGANTGELFF.

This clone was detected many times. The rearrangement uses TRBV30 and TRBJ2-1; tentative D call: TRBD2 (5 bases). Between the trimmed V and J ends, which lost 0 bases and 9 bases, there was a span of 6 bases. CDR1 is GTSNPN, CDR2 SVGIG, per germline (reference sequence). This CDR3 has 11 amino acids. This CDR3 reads CAWSVAVEQFF. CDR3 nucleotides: TGTGCCTGGAGTGTAGCGGTTGAGCAGTTCTTC. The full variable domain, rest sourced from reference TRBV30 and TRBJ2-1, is SQTIHQWPATLVQPVGSPLSLECTVEGTSNPNLYWYRQAAGRGLQLLFYSVGIGQISSEVPQNLSASRPQDRQFILSSKKLLLSDSGFYLCAWSVAVEQFFGPGTRLTVL.

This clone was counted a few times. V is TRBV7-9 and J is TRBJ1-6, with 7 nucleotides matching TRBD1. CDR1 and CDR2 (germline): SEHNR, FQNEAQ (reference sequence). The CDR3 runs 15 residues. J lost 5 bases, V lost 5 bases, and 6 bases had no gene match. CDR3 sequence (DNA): TGTGCCAGCAGCCCTAGACAGGGAAATAATTCACCCCTCCACTTT. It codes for CASSPRQGNNSPLHF. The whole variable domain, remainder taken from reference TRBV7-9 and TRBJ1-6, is DTGVSQNPRHKITKRGQNVTFRCDPISEHNRLYWYRQTLGQGPEFLTYFQNEAQLEKSRLLSDRFSAERPKGSFSTLEIQRTEQGDSAMYLCASSPRQGNNSPLHFGNGTRLTVT.

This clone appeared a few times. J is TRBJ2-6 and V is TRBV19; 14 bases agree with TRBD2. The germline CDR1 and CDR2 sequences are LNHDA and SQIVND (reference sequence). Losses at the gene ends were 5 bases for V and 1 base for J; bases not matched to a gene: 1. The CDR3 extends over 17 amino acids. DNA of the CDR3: TGTGCCAGTAGTCGACTAGCGGGAGGGTCTGGGGCCAACGTCCTGACTTTC. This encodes CASSRLAGGSGANVLTF.

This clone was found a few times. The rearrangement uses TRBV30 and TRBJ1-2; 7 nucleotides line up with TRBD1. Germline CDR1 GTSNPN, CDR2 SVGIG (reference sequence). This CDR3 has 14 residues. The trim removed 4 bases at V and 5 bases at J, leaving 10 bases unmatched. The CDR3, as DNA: TGTGCCTGGAAACCCCCCGGGGACAGATATGGCTACACCTTC. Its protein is CAWKPPGDRYGYTF. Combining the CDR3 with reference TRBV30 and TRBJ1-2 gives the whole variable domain SQTIHQWPATLVQPVGSPLSLECTVEGTSNPNLYWYRQAAGRGLQLLFYSVGIGQISSEVPQNLSASRPQDRQFILSSKKLLLSDSGFYLCAWKPPGDRYGYTFGSGTRLTVV.

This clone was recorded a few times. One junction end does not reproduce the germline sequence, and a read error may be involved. Here the CDR3 DNA reads TGTGCTAGCAGCTTAGGGGGGACTAGCGGCTACGAGCAGTACTTC. Translation gives CASSLGGTSGYEQYF. The chain recombines TRBV7-7 with TRBJ2-7; TRBD2 matches 11 bases. The CDR3 covers 15 residues. Germline assignment: CDR1 SSHAT and CDR2 FNYEAQ (reference sequence).

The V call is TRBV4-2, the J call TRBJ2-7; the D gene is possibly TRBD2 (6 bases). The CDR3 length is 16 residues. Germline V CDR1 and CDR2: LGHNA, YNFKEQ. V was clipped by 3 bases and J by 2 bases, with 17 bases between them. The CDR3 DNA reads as TGTGCCAGCAGCCACCCCCGGGGGAGTTTCACCTACGAGCAGTACTTC. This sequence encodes CASSHPRGSFTYEQYF.

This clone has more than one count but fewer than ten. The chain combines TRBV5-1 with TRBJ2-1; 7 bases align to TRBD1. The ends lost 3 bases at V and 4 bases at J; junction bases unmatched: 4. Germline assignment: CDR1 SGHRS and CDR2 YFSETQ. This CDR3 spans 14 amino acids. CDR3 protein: CASSSSTGYNEQFF. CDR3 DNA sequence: TGCGCCAGCAGCTCGTCGACAGGGTACAATGAGCAGTTCTTC.

The CDR3 bases are TGTGCCAGCACCGAGGTCGGGGGGCCAACCTACGAGCAGTACTTC. It yields the protein CASTEVGGPTYEQYF. The J gene is TRBJ2-7, the V gene TRBV28; D is perhaps TRBD2 (7 bases). The CDR3 consists of 15 residues. V was clipped by 7 bases and J by 2 bases, with 18 bases between them. Germline V gene lookup returns CDR1 MDHEN and CDR2 SYDVKM.

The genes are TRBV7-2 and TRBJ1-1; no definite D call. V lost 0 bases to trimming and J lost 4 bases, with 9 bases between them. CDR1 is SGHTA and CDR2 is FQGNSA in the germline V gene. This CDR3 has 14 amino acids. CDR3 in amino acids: CASSLALEGTEAFF. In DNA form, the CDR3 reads TGTGCCAGCAGCTTAGCGCTTGAGGGCACTGAAGCTTTCTTT.

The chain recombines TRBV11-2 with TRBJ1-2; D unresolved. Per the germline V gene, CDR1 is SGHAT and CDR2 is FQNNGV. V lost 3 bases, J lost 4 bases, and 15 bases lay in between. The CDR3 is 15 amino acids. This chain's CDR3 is CASSFSNDPSYGYTF. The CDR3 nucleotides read TGTGCCAGCAGCTTTTCTAACGACCCTAGCTATGGCTACACCTTC.

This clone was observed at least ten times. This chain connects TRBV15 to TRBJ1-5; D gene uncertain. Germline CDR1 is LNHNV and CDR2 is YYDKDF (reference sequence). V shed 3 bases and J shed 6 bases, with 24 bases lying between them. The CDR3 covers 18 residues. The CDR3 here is CATSSGEESGGWSQPQHF. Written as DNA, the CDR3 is TGTGCCACCAGCAGCGGTGAGGAGTCTGGTGGATGGAGTCAGCCCCAGCATTTT. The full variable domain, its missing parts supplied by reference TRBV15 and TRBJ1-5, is DAMVIQNPRYQVTQFGKPVTLSCSQTLNHNVMYWYQQKSSQAPKLLFHYYDKDFNNEADTPDNFQSRRPNTSFCFLDIRSPGLGDTAMYLCATSSGEESGGWSQPQHFGDGTRLSIL.

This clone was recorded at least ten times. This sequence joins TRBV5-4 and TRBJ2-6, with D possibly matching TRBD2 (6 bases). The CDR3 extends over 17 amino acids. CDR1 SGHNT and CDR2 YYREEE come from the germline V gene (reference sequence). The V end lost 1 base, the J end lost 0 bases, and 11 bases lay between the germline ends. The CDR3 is CASSLLRGSSGANVLTF. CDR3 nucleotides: TGTGCCAGCAGCTTGTTACGGGGGAGCTCTGGGGCCAACGTCCTGACTTTC.

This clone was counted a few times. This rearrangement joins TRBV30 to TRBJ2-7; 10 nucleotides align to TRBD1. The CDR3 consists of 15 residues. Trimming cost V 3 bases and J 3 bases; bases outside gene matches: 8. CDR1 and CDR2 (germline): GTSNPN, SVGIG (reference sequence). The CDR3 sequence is CAWRDTGTGDYEQYF. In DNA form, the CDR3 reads TGTGCCTGGAGGGACACCGGGACAGGGGACTACGAGCAGTACTTC. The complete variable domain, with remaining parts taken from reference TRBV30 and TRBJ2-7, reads SQTIHQWPATLVQPVGSPLSLECTVEGTSNPNLYWYRQAAGRGLQLLFYSVGIGQISSEVPQNLSASRPQDRQFILSSKKLLLSDSGFYLCAWRDTGTGDYEQYFGPGTRLTVT.